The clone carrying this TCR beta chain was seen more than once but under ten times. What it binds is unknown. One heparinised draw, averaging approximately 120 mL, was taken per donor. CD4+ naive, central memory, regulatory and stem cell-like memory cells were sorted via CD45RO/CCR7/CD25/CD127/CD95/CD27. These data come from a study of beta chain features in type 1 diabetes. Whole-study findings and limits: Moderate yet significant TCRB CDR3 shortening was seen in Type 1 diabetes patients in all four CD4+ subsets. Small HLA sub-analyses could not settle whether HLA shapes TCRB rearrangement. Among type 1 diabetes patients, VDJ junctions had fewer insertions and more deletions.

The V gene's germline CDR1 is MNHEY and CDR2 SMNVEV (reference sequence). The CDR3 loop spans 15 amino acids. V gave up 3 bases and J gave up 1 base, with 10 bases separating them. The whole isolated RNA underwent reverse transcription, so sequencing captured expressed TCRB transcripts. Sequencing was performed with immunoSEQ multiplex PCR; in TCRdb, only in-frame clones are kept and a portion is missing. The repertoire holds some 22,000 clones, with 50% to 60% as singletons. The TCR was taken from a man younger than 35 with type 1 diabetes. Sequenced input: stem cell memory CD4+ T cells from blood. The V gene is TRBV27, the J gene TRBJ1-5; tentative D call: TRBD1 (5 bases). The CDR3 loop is CASSFRQTSNQPQHF. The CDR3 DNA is TGTGCCAGCAGTTTCCGACAGACCAGCAATCAGCCCCAGCATTTT.